This T cell receptor (beta chain) was recorded in a study of shared clonotypes between healthy human individuals. Study at large: The composition of the donors was a couple of women and a few men aged 18 to 49.

Broader study findings: Sorted-subset sequencing was shown by rarefaction to be incomplete despite large depth. Relative to clonotypes present in all four donors, those not shared had lower generation probabilities.

A CD45RA-negative memory subset and a CD45RA+ naive subset were separated from the CD4+ cells. On this clone: Its matching antigen is unknown.

This table comes from immunoSEQ multiplex PCR, and its TCRdb copy is limited to in-frame clones, with some not included. Here the sample spans roughly 680,000 clones, 55% to 75% being singletons. The CDR3 totals 14 residues. Germline CDR1 reads SGHRS; CDR2 reads YFSETQ. Trimming took off 6 bases at V and 7 bases at J, with 16 bases between the two ends. Sequenced input: memory CD4+ T cells sorted from blood. This sample's subset: CD45RA-negative fraction. The sequence came from a woman between 25 and 40 years old in good health. The chain carries TRBV5-1 and TRBJ1-4; D is possibly TRBD1 (5 bases). CDR3 residues: CASTLQGGSEKLFF. Written as DNA, the CDR3 is TGCGCCAGCACCCTCCAGGGAGGGAGTGAAAAACTGTTTTTT.